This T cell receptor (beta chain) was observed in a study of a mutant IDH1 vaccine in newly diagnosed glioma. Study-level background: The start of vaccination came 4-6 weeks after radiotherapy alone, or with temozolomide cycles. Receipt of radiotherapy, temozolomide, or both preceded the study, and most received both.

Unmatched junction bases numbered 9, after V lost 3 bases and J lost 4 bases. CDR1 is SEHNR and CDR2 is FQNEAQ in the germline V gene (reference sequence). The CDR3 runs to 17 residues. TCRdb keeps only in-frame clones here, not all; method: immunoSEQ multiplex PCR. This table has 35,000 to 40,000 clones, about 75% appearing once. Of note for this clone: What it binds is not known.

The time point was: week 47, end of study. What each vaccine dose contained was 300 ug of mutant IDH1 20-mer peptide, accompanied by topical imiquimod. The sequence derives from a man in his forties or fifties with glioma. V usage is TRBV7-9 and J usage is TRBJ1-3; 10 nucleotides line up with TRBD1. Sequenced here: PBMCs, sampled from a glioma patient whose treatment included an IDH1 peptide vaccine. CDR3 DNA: TGTGCCAGCAGCTTGGGACAGGGGTACCTAATAGGAAACACCATATATTTT. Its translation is CASSLGQGYLIGNTIYF.